Below are 10 T cell receptor beta chains sequenced from a single sample in a study of blood T cells in healthy people across ages. A J-beta primer mix and a sample-barcoded 5' primer were used in a second PCR of about 7 to 12 cycles. TCRdb independently ran MiXCR on the 5' RACE reads; one entry per CDR3 protein. In the table there are about 840,000 distinct CDR3 sequences, 25% to 35% of which are singletons. The sample was also linked to a second study, of T cells of mothers and their children.

The sequencing input was blood. Receptors were obtained from a woman in her thirties or forties in good health.

In this sample, this clonotype turned up many times. The CDR3 here is CASSQREDYGYTF. CDR3 nucleotides: TGTGCCAGCAGTCAGCGGGAGGACTATGGCTACACCTTC. This chain joins TRBV6-5 and TRBJ1-2; D gene ambiguous. This CDR3 region has 13 residues. The germline V gene encodes CDR1 MNHEY and CDR2 SVGAGI. Trimming removed 5 bases from V and 3 bases from J, with 10 bases in between.

This clonotype has ten or more counts. This chain connects TRBV6-5 to TRBJ1-2; 7 bases line up with TRBD1. Per germline, CDR1 MNHEY and CDR2 SVGAGI. The CDR3 runs to 14 residues. Trimming took 1 base from V and 4 from J; bases not matched to a gene: 3. The CDR3 nucleotides read TGTGCCAGCAGTTACTATCAGGGGGGCTATGGCTACACCTTC. Protein sequence: CASSYYQGGYGYTF.

This clonotype was observed a few times. At one of its ends the junction is not consistent with the germline gene, which may arise from a read error. The chain employs TRBV9 and TRBJ2-1; possibly TRBD2 for D (5 bases). The CDR3 is made up of 16 amino acids. In germline, CDR1 is SGDLS, CDR2 YYNGEE. DNA for the CDR3: TGTGCCAGCAGCGTATCAGAGCGGATTTTCTACGATGAGCAGTTCTTC. Translated, it gives CASSVSERIFYDEQFF.

In this sample, this clonotype turned up a few times. The V gene is TRBV9, the J gene TRBJ2-2; perhaps TRBD2 as D (6 bases). CDR1 and CDR2 from the germline V gene are SGDLS and YYNGEE. V lost 0 bases, J lost 4 bases, and 10 bases lay in between. There are 15 residues in the CDR3. Here the CDR3 DNA reads TGTGCCAGCAGCGTAGACGGGGGTAGCACCGGGGAGCTGTTTTTT. This gives the protein CASSVDGGSTGELFF.

Ten or more counts support this clonotype. The chain employs TRBV20-1 and TRBJ1-6, with D possibly matching TRBD1 (6 bases). The germline V gene has CDR1 DFQATT and CDR2 SNEGSKA (reference sequence). The CDR3 runs to 15 residues. V gave up 5 bases and J gave up 4 bases, with 15 bases separating them. In DNA, the CDR3 is TGCAGTGCTCTTCGGCCGGGACAATATAATTCACCCCTCCACTTT. Its translation: CSALRPGQYNSPLHF.

The rearrangement links TRBV11-2 to TRBJ1-2; no reliable D call. V lost 4 bases, J lost 8 bases, and 14 bases lay in between. The CDR3 is 13 residues long. The germline CDR1 and CDR2 sequences are SGHAT and FQNNGV. Here the CDR3 DNA reads TGTGCCAGCAGCTCTCCCCGGACGACCGGCTACACCTTC. Its translation is CASSSPRTTGYTF.

The chain carries TRBV14 and TRBJ2-5; D possibly corresponds to TRBD2 (5 bases). The CDR3 contains 12 residues. The V end was cut by 5 bases, the J end by 9 bases, with 13 bases between. Germline loops: CDR1 SGHDN, CDR2 FVKESK. CDR3 sequence (DNA): TGTGCCAGCAGCTTCCCGGGGTCGGCCCAGTACTTC. Residues: CASSFPGSAQYF.

This clonotype was counted only a few times. This sequence joins TRBV12-3 or TRBV12-4 and TRBJ1-1, with unresolved D. CDR3 length equals 11 residues. With 3 bases removed from V and 13 bases from J, the gap between germline ends came to 12 bases. This CDR3 is CASSFRTSIFF. In nucleotides, the CDR3 is TGTGCCAGCAGTTTTCGTACATCTATTTTCTTT.

This chain connects TRBV7-2 to TRBJ2-7, with 7 bases fitting TRBD1. The germline CDR1 and CDR2 sequences are SGHTA and FQGNSA. The CDR3 length is 14 residues. V shed 5 bases, J shed 0 bases, and the junction held 4 bases outside the gene matches. CDR3 residues: CASSHRQGSYEQYF. DNA of the CDR3: TGTGCCAGCAGCCACCGACAGGGCTCCTACGAGCAGTACTTC. Supplemented by reference TRBV7-2 and TRBJ2-7, the full variable domain reads GAGVSQSPSNKVTEKGKDVELRCDPISGHTALYWYRQSLGQGLEFLIYFQGNSAPDKSGLPSDRFSAERTGGSVSTLTIQRTQQEDSAVYLCASSHRQGSYEQYFGPGTRLTVT.

This clonotype was observed a handful of times. The rearrangement links TRBV7-3 to TRBJ2-1, with 14 nucleotides matching TRBD2. The ends lost 4 bases at V and 7 bases at J; junction bases unmatched: 18. The CDR3 length is 20 residues. The V gene's germline CDR1 is SGHTA and CDR2 FQGTGA. This CDR3 reads CASSSTMGLAGANSGNEQFF. CDR3 bases: TGTGCCAGCAGCTCTACAATGGGACTAGCGGGGGCCAACTCGGGGAATGAGCAGTTCTTC.